A selection of T cell receptor beta chains follows, all from one sample in a study of blood T cell repertoires in COVID-19. Clones were read by immunoSEQ multiplex PCR, and TCRdb kept only the in-frame ones, dropping some. The table records under 300,000 clones, approximately 86% of them present only once. Sequencing was performed on peripheral blood. Source of these receptors: a woman between 65 and 79 years old with COVID-19, enrolled during active disease. The CDR3 runs from the conserved cysteine through the conserved F or W. Each record gives: CDR3 length, V gene, D gene, CDR3 protein. D genes are given only for firm matches.

12 | TRBV28 | - | CASSSQGFGYTF
17 | TRBV11-2 | - | CASSASTGEWHTGELFF
18 | TRBV7-2 | TRBD2 | CASSLKEGTSGVSGELFF
15 | TRBV7-2 | - | CASSFIAEANQPQHF
14 | TRBV2 | TRBD2 | CASSGGSGSDTQYF
13 | TRBV7-9 | - | CASSPDTTYGYTF
14 | TRBV7-2 | - | CASTLRVDYTEAFF
13 | TRBV2 | TRBD2 | CASSSGSSYEQYF
16 | TRBV7-2 | TRBD2 | CASSLLAGVRSYEQYF
14 | TRBV2 | - | CASSSLPGNSPLHF
14 | TRBV18 | - | CASSPSGGSTEAFF
15 | TRBV5-6 | TRBD1 | CASSNYRDRVYGYTF
14 | TRBV20-1 | TRBD1 | CSASTGQGTGGYTF
12 | TRBV5-4 | TRBD1 | CASSLTGGEQYF
14 | TRBV3-1/TRBV3-2 | - | CASSQGPGSYEQYF
16 | TRBV18 | - | CASSPLQRDTYNEQFF
16 | TRBV9 | - | CASSPAGGTGEYEQYF
16 | TRBV3-1/TRBV3-2 | TRBD1 | CASSQDARQGAYEQYF
15 | TRBV19 | - | CASSIVGGATGELFF
15 | TRBV12-5 | - | CASGLVSGVNTEAFF
14 | TRBV3-1/TRBV3-2 | - | CANPPPGVGNTIYF
13 | TRBV12-5 | - | CASGFGVGSEAFF
17 | TRBV30 | TRBD1 | CAWSPLGTGGFLDGYTF
16 | TRBV24-1 | TRBD2 | CATSDNSGGARDTQYF